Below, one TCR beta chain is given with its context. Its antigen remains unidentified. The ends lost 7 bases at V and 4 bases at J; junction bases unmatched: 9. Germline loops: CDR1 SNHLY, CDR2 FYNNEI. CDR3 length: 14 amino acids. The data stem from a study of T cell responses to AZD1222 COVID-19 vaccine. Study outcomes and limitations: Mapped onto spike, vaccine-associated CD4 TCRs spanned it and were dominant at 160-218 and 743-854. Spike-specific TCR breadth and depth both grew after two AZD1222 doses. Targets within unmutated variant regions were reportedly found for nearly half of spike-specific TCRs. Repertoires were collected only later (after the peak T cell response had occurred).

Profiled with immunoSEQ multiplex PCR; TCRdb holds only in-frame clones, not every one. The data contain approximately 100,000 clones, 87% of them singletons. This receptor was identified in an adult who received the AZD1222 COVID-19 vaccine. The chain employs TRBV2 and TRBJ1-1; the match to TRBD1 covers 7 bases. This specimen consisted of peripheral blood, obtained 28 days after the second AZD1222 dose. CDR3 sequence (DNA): TGTGCCAGCATCGCTGACAGGGCGGGCACTGAAGCTTTCTTT. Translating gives CASIADRAGTEAFF.